The 29 T cell receptor beta chains below come from one sample, sequenced in a study of T cells in Graves' hyperthyroidism and ophthalmopathy. TCR beta CDR3 sequences were amplified from RNA transcripts. The HTBI primer set served for first-round RT-PCR of the TCR CDR3. TCRdb processed the multiplex PCR reads anew with MiXCR; each CDR3 protein has one entry. The table records roughly 380,000 distinct CDR3 sequences, roughly 12% of them present only once. Specimen: blood. These TCRs come from a man aged 30 to 45 with Graves' hyperthyroidism that later progressed to Graves' ophthalmopathy.

This clonotype was seen ten or more times. V usage is TRBV7-2 and J usage is TRBJ2-5; TRBD2 matches 8 bases. The CDR3 runs to 14 residues. V was pared by 5 bases and J by 4 bases, with 6 bases of the junction left unmatched. Germline V gives CDR1 SGHTA, CDR2 FQGNSA. CDR3 nucleotide sequence: TGTGCCAGCAGCCATCCCGGGACTAGAGAGACCCAGTACTTC. This encodes CASSHPGTRETQYF.

This clonotype was seen ten or more times. This sequence joins TRBV28 and TRBJ2-5, with TRBD1 matching 9 bases. The germline V gene encodes CDR1 MDHEN and CDR2 SYDVKM. CDR3 length equals 14 residues. Trimming took 6 bases from V and 4 from J; bases not matched to a gene: 6. CDR3 amino acids: CASSQTGGRETQYF. The CDR3 region has the DNA TGTGCCAGCAGCCAAACAGGGGGCAGAGAGACCCAGTACTTC. Full variable domain (rest looked up from reference TRBV28 and TRBJ2-5): DVKVTQSSRYLVKRTGEKVFLECVQDMDHENMFWYRQDPGLGLRLIYFSYDVKMKEKGDIPEGYSVSREKKERFSLILESASTNQTSMYLCASSQTGGRETQYFGPGTRLLVL.

This clonotype was counted between two and nine times. This rearrangement joins TRBV11-3 to TRBJ2-3; 9 bases map to TRBD2. The CDR3 totals 15 residues. V lost 8 bases and J lost 2; bases outside the gene matches: 8. Germline V gene lookup returns CDR1 SGHNT and CDR2 YENEEA. The CDR3 here is CASGLRGGATDTQYF. The CDR3 DNA reads TGTGCCAGCGGATTGCGGGGGGGGGCCACAGATACGCAGTATTTT.

The table lists this clonotype with many counts. The gene calls are TRBV7-9 and TRBJ2-5; 7 nucleotides match TRBD2. J was trimmed by 4 bases and V by 5 bases; bases with no gene match: 7. CDR3 size: 14 residues. CDR1 and CDR2 (germline): SEHNR, FQNEAQ (reference sequence). CDR3 protein: CASSPPTSRETQYF. The CDR3 DNA sequence: TGTGCCAGCAGCCCGCCGACTAGCAGAGAGACCCAGTACTTC.

Of note for this clonotype: It may be a read error: a sequence one base away is much more abundant. CDR3 nucleotides: TGTGCCACCAGTGGGACAGGGCTGGGAGAGCATTACTTC. Its translation: CATSGTGLGEHYF. The V and J genes are TRBV24-1 and TRBJ2-7, with TRBD1 matching 8 bases. The CDR3 has 13 amino acids. Germline V lookup: CDR1 KGHDR, CDR2 SFDVKD.

This clonotype was seen many times. The genes are TRBV27 and TRBJ2-7, with a weak D call TRBD2 (6 bases). CDR1 is MNHEY and CDR2 is SMNVEV in the germline V gene (reference sequence). V lost 3 bases and J 4 bases, leaving 10 bases between the germline ends. This CDR3 has 13 amino acids. CDR3 DNA: TGTGCCAGCAGTTTGCAGGGAGGATACGAGCAGTACTTC. Protein sequence: CASSLQGGYEQYF.

This clonotype was observed a handful of times. The rearrangement links TRBV6-1 to TRBJ2-1; 8 bases match TRBD2. Germline CDR1 is MNHNS and CDR2 is SASEGT. The CDR3 covers 19 residues. Losses at the gene ends were 7 bases for V and 0 bases for J; bases not matched to a gene: 17. CDR3 amino acids: CASTPGERGPESSYNEQFF. Written as DNA, the CDR3 is TGTGCCAGCACCCCCGGCGAGCGGGGGCCTGAGAGCTCCTACAATGAGCAGTTCTTC.

This clonotype was counted a few times. The chain combines TRBV20-1 with TRBJ2-1, with TRBD2 identical over 8 bases. Germline assignment: CDR1 DFQATT and CDR2 SNEGSKA (reference sequence). V lost 1 base to trimming and J lost 0 bases; unmatched junction nucleotides: 8. The CDR3 runs to 17 residues. The CDR3 sequence is CSARVGGGLGSYNEQFF. The CDR3 DNA reads as TGCAGTGCTAGAGTAGGCGGGGGGTTGGGCTCCTACAATGAGCAGTTCTTC.

This clonotype appeared many times. The chain has TRBV19 and TRBJ2-7; TRBD2 is a possible D gene (5 bases). CDR1 LNHDA and CDR2 SQIVND come from the germline V gene (reference sequence). CDR3 size: 13 residues. V gave up 5 bases and J gave up 5 bases, with 13 bases separating them. The CDR3: CASSFGNWNEQYF. CDR3 DNA: TGTGCCAGTAGTTTCGGGAATTGGAACGAGCAGTACTTC.

This clonotype was seen many times. V gene TRBV2 combines with J gene TRBJ2-5; 7 bases match TRBD2. V lost 6 bases to trimming and J lost 9 bases; unmatched junction nucleotides: 19. CDR1 is SNHLY and CDR2 is FYNNEI in the germline V gene. The CDR3 length is 16 residues. DNA for the CDR3: TGTGCCAGCAGCGCCCCAGTAGCGGGCGTGGTGAGGGCCCAGTACTTC. It is translated as CASSAPVAGVVRAQYF.

This rearrangement joins TRBV27 to TRBJ2-1, with D possibly matching TRBD1 (6 bases). Per germline, CDR1 MNHEY and CDR2 SMNVEV (reference sequence). CDR3 length: 14 residues. Trimming left V 1 base short and J 8 bases short, with 12 bases between. CDR3 region: CASSLLGGRDEQFF. CDR3 DNA sequence: TGTGCCAGCAGTTTATTAGGGGGTCGCGATGAGCAGTTCTTC.

Ten or more counts support this clonotype. The CDR3 here is CASSPRDSTNTGELFF. The DNA for the CDR3 is TGTGCCAGCAGCCCCCGGGACAGTACGAACACCGGGGAGCTGTTTTTT. V is TRBV7-6 and J is TRBJ2-2; 7 nucleotides align to TRBD1. Looked up from germline, CDR1 is SGHVS and CDR2 is FNYEAQ. V shed 5 bases and J 0 bases; nucleotides not matched to a gene: 6. This CDR3 contains 16 residues.

There are a few counts of this clonotype. The chain employs TRBV4-1 and TRBJ2-5; D remains unclear. The CDR3 loop spans 15 amino acids. The V end lost 4 bases, the J end lost 7 bases, and 19 bases lay between the germline ends. Germline CDR1 and CDR2: MGHRA and YSYEKL. As DNA, the CDR3 is TGCGCCAGCAGCCCAAACGACATACGGTATGGGACCCAGTACTTC. Residues: CASSPNDIRYGTQYF.

V gene TRBV20-1 combines with J gene TRBJ1-6, with TRBD1 matching over 10 bases. Germline assignment: CDR1 DFQATT and CDR2 SNEGSKA (reference sequence). The CDR3 extends over 12 amino acids. CDR3 coding DNA: TGCAGGGCCGGGACAGGGGATTCACCCCTCCACTTT. Translating gives CRAGTGDSPLHF.

This clonotype appeared many times. For the CDR3, the DNA is TGTGCCAGCAGTGGGGGGGCGGATAGCAATCAGCCCCAGCATTTT. Translating gives CASSGGADSNQPQHF. The J gene is TRBJ1-5, the V gene TRBV2; a weak D match, TRBD1 (6 bases). V lost 4 bases, J lost 0 bases, and 10 bases lay in between. The germline CDR1 and CDR2 sequences are SNHLY and FYNNEI. The CDR3 length is 15 residues.

The chain is built from TRBV12-3 or TRBV12-4 and TRBJ2-6; 8 bases align to TRBD1. The length of the CDR3 is 15 residues. J was trimmed by 3 bases and V by 6 bases; bases with no gene match: 4. CDR3 coding DNA: TGTGCCAGCAGGAAGACAGGGGATGGGGCCAACGTCCTGACTTTC. Translated, it gives CASRKTGDGANVLTF.

In its sample, this clonotype was seen many times. This chain uses TRBV6-6 with TRBJ2-3, with D perhaps matching TRBD2 (5 bases). The CDR3 covers 15 residues. CDR1 MNHNY and CDR2 SVGAGI come from the germline V gene (reference sequence). Trimming cost V 0 bases and J 4 bases, with 11 bases left between them. The DNA for the CDR3 is TGTGCCAGCAGTTACTCTTTGACCGGGGCAGATACGCAGTATTTT. This sequence encodes CASSYSLTGADTQYF.

This clonotype was found a few times. V and J are TRBV6-6 and TRBJ1-3, with D possibly TRBD1 on 5 matching bases. Germline V lookup: CDR1 MNHNY, CDR2 SVGAGI (reference sequence). V was cut by 0 bases and J by 2 bases, with 8 bases left in between. The CDR3 contains 15 residues. CDR3 region: CASSYSKQAGNTIYF. The DNA of the CDR3 is TGTGCCAGCAGTTACTCGAAACAGGCTGGAAACACCATATATTTT.

This clonotype was observed many times. The chain links TRBV12-3 or TRBV12-4 to TRBJ2-1; 9 positions agree with TRBD2. The CDR3 covers 15 residues. Unmatched junction bases numbered 6, after V lost 5 bases and J lost 4 bases. Here the CDR3 reads CASSGSGRSYNEQFF. CDR3 DNA sequence: TGTGCCAGCAGTGGGAGCGGGAGGTCGTACAATGAGCAGTTCTTC.

This sequence joins TRBV20-1 and TRBJ2-3; 15 bases agree with TRBD2. Per germline, CDR1 DFQATT and CDR2 SNEGSKA (reference sequence). J was trimmed by 0 bases and V by 1 base; bases with no gene match: 5. There are 18 residues in the CDR3. The CDR3 DNA reads as TGCAGTGCTAGAGGGGGACTAGCGGGGGGACCTAGCACAGATACGCAGTATTTT. It specifies CSARGGLAGGPSTDTQYF.

The chain joins TRBV30 to TRBJ2-3; D is unresolved. CDR3 length equals 12 residues. Trimming removed 2 bases at V and 4 bases at J, with 7 bases between. Germline CDR1 is GTSNPN and CDR2 is SVGIG (reference sequence). CDR3 region: CAWSTVADTQYF. The CDR3 DNA reads as TGTGCCTGGAGTACGGTCGCAGATACGCAGTATTTT.

This clonotype turned up a few times. J is TRBJ2-1 and V is TRBV10-3; D uncertain. V was pared by 10 bases and J by 7 bases, with 14 bases between. Germline V gene sequence: CDR1 ENHRY, CDR2 SYGVKD. The CDR3 extends over 12 amino acids. The CDR3 coding sequence is TGTGCCACCCGTATGTCGCTAAATGAGCAGTTCTTC. Its protein is CATRMSLNEQFF.

This clonotype has at least ten counts. This chain joins TRBV20-1 and TRBJ2-3; D remains ambiguous. Germline CDR1 DFQATT, CDR2 SNEGSKA (reference sequence). The CDR3 runs 12 residues. V was clipped by 3 bases and J by 11 bases, with 15 bases between them. CDR3 amino acids: CSASPAASKQYF. CDR3 nucleotide sequence: TGCAGTGCTAGCCCCGCCGCCTCCAAGCAGTATTTT.

This chain joins TRBV9 and TRBJ1-6; perhaps TRBD1 as D (5 bases). The CDR3 contains 17 residues. V lost 0 bases to trimming and J lost 0 bases, with 10 bases between them. CDR1 and CDR2 (germline): SGDLS, YYNGEE. CDR3 DNA: TGTGCCAGCAGCGTAGAAGGGGAACGCTCCTATAATTCACCCCTCCACTTT. This sequence encodes CASSVEGERSYNSPLHF.

This clonotype was seen at least ten times. This sequence joins TRBV20-1 and TRBJ1-5; D remains ambiguous. Trimming cost V 3 bases and J 3 bases, with 9 bases left between them. The CDR3 runs to 13 residues. Germline V CDR1 and CDR2: DFQATT, SNEGSKA (reference sequence). CDR3 in amino acids: CSARRRDNQPQHF. CDR3 DNA: TGCAGTGCTAGGAGGAGGGACAATCAGCCCCAGCATTTT.

The genes are TRBV4-1 and TRBJ1-2, with a weak D call TRBD1 (5 bases). Germline CDR1 reads MGHRA; CDR2 reads YSYEKL. The CDR3 covers 15 residues. Trimming shortened V by 1 base and J by 2 bases, and 11 bases separated the two germline ends. For the CDR3, the DNA is TGCGCCAGCAGCCAAGTCTATGGGGCAAACTATGGCTACACCTTC. This encodes CASSQVYGANYGYTF.

This clonotype was seen ten or more times. This chain connects TRBV20-1 to TRBJ2-5; 8 nucleotides align to TRBD2. This CDR3 is built from 15 residues. Germline assignment: CDR1 DFQATT and CDR2 SNEGSKA (reference sequence). V shed 3 bases and J 1 base; nucleotides not matched to a gene: 7. The CDR3 here is CSASDLGRAQETQYF. DNA of the CDR3: TGCAGTGCTAGCGACCTCGGGAGGGCCCAAGAGACCCAGTACTTC.

The chain couples TRBV5-4 to TRBJ1-5; TRBD1 is a possible D gene (6 bases). Germline CDR1 and CDR2: SGHNT and YYREEE (reference sequence). The CDR3 sequence is 16 residues long. The V end was cut by 2 bases, the J end by 0 bases, with 12 bases between. The CDR3, as DNA: TGTGCCAGCAGCTTTGGGGGGCTTCGTAGCAATCAGCCCCAGCATTTT. Protein: CASSFGGLRSNQPQHF.

This clonotype has just a few counts. The rearrangement joins TRBV3-1 to TRBJ2-7, with D hard to call. This CDR3 region has 11 residues. The germline V gene encodes CDR1 LGHDT and CDR2 YNNKEL (reference sequence). V was cut by 3 bases and J by 3 bases, with 3 bases left in between. The CDR3 nucleotides are TGTGCCAGCAGCCACATCTACGAGCAGTACTTC. Translating it yields CASSHIYEQYF.